This TCR beta chain appears in the sequencing data of a study of immune cell composition in non-small cell lung cancer (dated by TCRdb to about 2017). With regard to the full study: Histologic subtype, mostly lung adenocarcinoma or squamous cell carcinoma, was determined with H&E together with p63, CK5, Napsin A and TTF-1 immunohistochemistry. Using Adaptive Biotechnologies, the researchers ran TCR-beta sequencing on 34 paired NSCLC tumour and non-adjacent lung specimens, along with some 24 tumour-only specimens. In supplementary cohort #1, which comprised 10 lung adenocarcinoma cases, paired tumour/lung TCR-beta sequencing was performed and TIL populations were generated so that tumour reactivity could be assessed. The subtype comparisons left out several tumour specimens with TCR-beta data because those specimens were rare histological subtypes. Paper-wide results and their limitations: Tumour-associated clones >0.5% were found in nearly half of NSCLC cases, namely in around 36% of adenocarcinomas versus roughly 80% of squamous carcinomas. Compared with lung adenocarcinoma tumours, lung squamous cell carcinoma showed significantly higher Top 10 clone scores and productive clonality. The reactivity cohort contained only 9 to 10 cases, and the tumour-reactive clones were not shown to have sequences in common with the dominant in vivo tumour-associated clones. Across ten or so adenocarcinoma cases, the maximal tumour-associated clone frequency showed a strong correlation with TIL tumour reactivity, but overall clonality showed no such correlation. No significant correlation was found between smoking pack-years and tumour TCR-beta clonality.

Remarks on this clone: The antigen it recognizes is unknown. No much larger clone exists at a distance of one base, and base qualities are not known.

Trimming removed 4 bases from V and 6 bases from J; the gene matches leave 4 bases unexplained. The CDR3 covers 14 residues, taking in both the cysteine and the phenylalanine. Of all the DNA, just the CDR3 is kept, 42 bases in frame from base 1. Based on the germline V gene, the CDR1 and CDR2 sequences are SGHDT and YYEEEE. Genomic DNA was isolated with the QIAamp DNA kit from frozen aliquots of single-cell suspensions that had not been sorted. Tumour samples were surgically resected non-small cell lung cancer tissue. Tissues arrived within 2 hours after resection and were immediately processed into single-cell suspensions. Tissue was broken up mechanically, digested enzymatically with DNase I, collagenase I and hyaluronidase for 25 to 35 minutes at 37 degrees C, and then filtered and RBC-lysed. A two-step multiplex PCR amplified TCR-beta CDR3 regions from genomic DNA, and the second step of the PCR added Illumina-compatible adaptors. TCR-beta immunosequencing was performed on an Illumina platform as a commercial immunoSEQ service. The source study handled its data this way. Two measures summarised the repertoires: productive clonality, and Top 10 Clones, meaning the percentage of T-cell templates coming from the ten most frequent sequences. Values for productive clonality spanned 0 to 1, where a value of 1 indicated a monoclonal population. Sequences comprising at least 0.1% of tumour T-cell templates but absent from matched non-adjacent lung were defined as tumour-associated clones and were identified via log10 scatter plots. Student's t-tests were used for two-group comparisons, ANOVA for comparisons across stages, and linear regression for relationships, with analyses done in GraphPad Prism7 and R. Drawn from immuneACCESS, this table holds only the in-frame rearrangements with V and J called that TCRdb kept. Clones are partly lost; checked studies trace under half to an unresolved V gene and leave the rest unexplained. V, J and clone size derive from that table, while D and trimming were established from the DNA sequence. The sample yields under 4,000 clones; 86% were counted once. The top ten clones comprise more than 8% of the sample.

The material sequenced was lung tumor tissue. The chain is assembled from TRBV5-6 and TRBJ2-1; TRBD2 aligns with 10 central bases. This receptor was identified in a human donor with non-small cell lung cancer. In nucleotides, the sequence is TGTGCCAGCAGCGTACTAGCGGGAACCAATGAGCAGTTCTTC. This encodes CASSVLAGTNEQFF.